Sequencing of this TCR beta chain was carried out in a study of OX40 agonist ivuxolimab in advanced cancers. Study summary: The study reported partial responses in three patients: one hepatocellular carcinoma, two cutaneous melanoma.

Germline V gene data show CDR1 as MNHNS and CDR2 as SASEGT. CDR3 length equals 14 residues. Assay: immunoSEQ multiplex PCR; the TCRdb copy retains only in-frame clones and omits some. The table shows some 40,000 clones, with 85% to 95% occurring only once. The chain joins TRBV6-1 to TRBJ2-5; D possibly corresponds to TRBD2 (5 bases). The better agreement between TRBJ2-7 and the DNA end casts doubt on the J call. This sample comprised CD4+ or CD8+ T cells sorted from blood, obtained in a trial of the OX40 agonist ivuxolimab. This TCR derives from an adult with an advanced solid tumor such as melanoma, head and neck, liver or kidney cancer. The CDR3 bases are TGTGCCAGCAGTGACGATCTATCGGGGTACGAGCAGTACTTC. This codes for CASSDDLSGYEQYF.